One sample yielded the 3 T cell receptor beta chains listed below, sequenced in a study of blood T cell repertoires in COVID-19. Here immunoSEQ multiplex PCR was the method, and the copy in TCRdb shows in-frame clones only, minus some. This table has tens of thousands of clones, about nine tenths appearing once. Sequenced: peripheral blood. These receptors were obtained from a man aged 70-80 years with active or convalescent COVID-19.

This sequence joins TRBV29-1 and TRBJ1-3; D unclear. Looked up from germline, CDR1 is SQVTM and CDR2 is ANQGSEA. Trimming pared 7 bases from V and 1 base from J, leaving 11 bases between. The CDR3 contains 13 residues. The CDR3 DNA follows: TGCAGCGCCGCGCGGGATTCTGGAAACACCATATATTTT. This translates into CSAARDSGNTIYF. Combining the CDR3 with reference TRBV29-1 and TRBJ1-3 gives the whole variable domain SAVISQKPSRDICQRGTSLTIQCQVDSQVTMMFWYRQQPGQSLTLIATANQGSEATYESGFVIDKFPISRPNLTFSTLTVSNMSPEDSSIYLCSAARDSGNTIYFGEGSWLTVV.

V is TRBV7-3 and J is TRBJ2-2; 7 bases map to TRBD1. CDR1 SGHTA and CDR2 FQGTGA come from the germline V gene. CDR3 length equals 14 residues. Trimming removed 8 bases from V and 7 bases from J; junction bases left unmatched: 10. The CDR3 DNA reads TGTGCCAGCCGCAGGGGGAGCACCCACGGGGAGCTGTTTTTT. Amino acids: CASRRGSTHGELFF.

This sequence joins TRBV25-1 and TRBJ2-7; a weak D match, TRBD1 (5 bases). The ends were cut back, 5 bases at V and 5 bases at J, with 13 bases in the middle. In germline, CDR1 is MGHDK, CDR2 SYGVNS. This CDR3 is built from 13 residues. As DNA, the CDR3 is TGTGCCAGCAGTTGGCAGGGTGGAGACGAGCAGTACTTC. The encoded protein is CASSWQGGDEQYF.